One and the same sample provided the 22 T cell receptor beta chains below, sequenced in a study of graft-versus-host responses after intestinal transplantation. Assay used: immunoSEQ multiplex PCR; TCRdb lists only in-frame clones, some missing. The sample holds tens of thousands of clones, about four fifths seen once. Their cognate antigens are unknown. This sample comprised unstimulated CD4+ T cells sorted from spleen or lymph node cells, obtained before transplant. These receptors all come from a human donor who was the organ donor for an intestinal transplant.

The chain employs TRBV5-1 and TRBJ2-3, with 8 bases fitting TRBD1. CDR3 length equals 14 residues. With 7 bases clipped from V and 2 bases from J, the junction kept 6 bases outside the gene matches. CDR1 is SGHRS and CDR2 is YFSETQ in the germline V gene. CDR3 sequence reads: CASGWDRYTDTQYF. The CDR3 coding sequence is TGCGCCAGCGGTTGGGACAGGTACACAGATACGCAGTATTTT.

This sequence joins TRBV6-6 and TRBJ2-3; no clear D gene. The germline CDR1 and CDR2 sequences are MNHNY and SVGAGI (reference sequence). CDR3 size: 14 residues. V lost 5 bases, J lost 0 bases, and 9 bases lay in between. This CDR3 reads CASSRTESTDTQYF. CDR3 DNA: TGTGCCAGCAGTCGGACGGAAAGCACAGATACGCAGTATTTT.

The chain carries TRBV9 and TRBJ2-7; D is unclear. CDR3 length: 12 residues. The germline V gene has CDR1 SGDLS and CDR2 YYNGEE. V was pared by 0 bases and J by 6 bases, with 7 bases between. Written as DNA, the CDR3 is TGTGCCAGCAGCGTAGACGTCGGCGAGCAGTACTTC. Its translation: CASSVDVGEQYF.

V is TRBV11-2 and J is TRBJ2-4, with 7 bases identical to TRBD1. Per the germline V gene, CDR1 is SGHAT and CDR2 is FQNNGV. V lost 5 bases and J lost 8; bases outside the gene matches: 15. CDR3 size: 16 residues. The DNA of the CDR3 is TGTGCCAGCAGCCCACTGGGGCAACAGGGGAAGGACATTCAGTACTTC. It encodes CASSPLGQQGKDIQYF.

The chain has TRBV30 and TRBJ1-4; D is undetermined. CDR3 length: 14 residues. V was trimmed by 1 base and J by 3 bases, leaving 9 bases between them. CDR1 and CDR2 (germline): GTSNPN, SVGIG (reference sequence). This chain's CDR3 is CAWSEGGSNEKLFF. The CDR3 DNA reads TGTGCCTGGAGTGAGGGCGGATCTAATGAAAAACTGTTTTTT.

This chain connects TRBV30 to TRBJ1-2, with 9 nucleotides matching TRBD1. Trimming took 3 bases from V and 5 from J; bases not matched to a gene: 10. There are 15 residues in the CDR3. Per the germline V gene, CDR1 is GTSNPN and CDR2 is SVGIG (reference sequence). The CDR3 bases are TGTGCCTGGAGCCCCGACAGGGGGATATTGTATGGCTACACCTTC. Protein sequence: CAWSPDRGILYGYTF.

CDR3 in DNA: TGTGCCAGCAGTTACTCCCCTCCGTACAATGAGCAGTTCTTC. It encodes CASSYSPPYNEQFF. This chain joins TRBV6-6 and TRBJ2-1; D is ambiguous. The V gene's germline CDR1 is MNHNY and CDR2 SVGAGI (reference sequence). The CDR3 spans 14 residues. The V gene lost 0 bases and the J gene lost 4 bases, with 7 bases spanning the gap.

This chain joins TRBV5-1 and TRBJ2-7; 9 nucleotides line up with TRBD1. The germline V gene has CDR1 SGHRS and CDR2 YFSETQ. Trimming at V came to 5 bases and at J to 5 bases, leaving 8 bases not matched to a gene. CDR3 length: 14 residues. The chain's CDR3 is CASSHGTGLNEQYF. CDR3 sequence (DNA): TGCGCCAGCAGTCACGGGACAGGGTTGAACGAGCAGTACTTC.

The V and J genes are TRBV5-4 and TRBJ2-2; D is possibly TRBD1 (6 bases). The V and J ends lost 3 bases and 5 bases respectively, with 11 bases between them. Per the germline V gene, CDR1 is SGHNT and CDR2 is YYREEE (reference sequence). The CDR3 length is 14 residues. The CDR3 DNA follows: TGTGCCAGCAGCTCGAGGGGGAGAACCGGGGAGCTGTTTTTT. Translating gives CASSSRGRTGELFF. The variable domain in full, completed from reference TRBV5-4 and TRBJ2-2, reads ETGVTQSPTHLIKTRGQQVTLRCSSQSGHNTVSWYQQALGQGPQFIFQYYREEENGRGNFPPRFSGLQFPNYSSELNVNALELDDSALYLCASSSRGRTGELFFGEGSRLTVL.

The chain joins TRBV23-1 to TRBJ2-3; 8 nucleotides line up with TRBD1. TRBV23-1 is flagged as an ORF with uncertain function. V gave up 0 bases and J gave up 1 base; unmatched junction bases: 0. This CDR3 is built from 15 residues. The CDR3 DNA follows: TGCGCCAGCAGTCAATCGGGACAGGGCACAGATACGCAGTATTTT. Its protein product is CASSQSGQGTDTQYF.

The V call is TRBV30, the J call TRBJ1-2; D is uncertain. CDR1 is GTSNPN and CDR2 is SVGIG in the germline V gene (reference sequence). V was pared by 4 bases and J by 4 bases, with 22 bases between. The length of the CDR3 is 16 residues. This CDR3 reads CAWTPIQKLALYGYTF. In nucleotides, the CDR3 is TGTGCCTGGACCCCGATACAAAAGTTGGCTCTCTATGGCTACACCTTC. Variable domain in full (rest from reference TRBV30 and TRBJ1-2): SQTIHQWPATLVQPVGSPLSLECTVEGTSNPNLYWYRQAAGRGLQLLFYSVGIGQISSEVPQNLSASRPQDRQFILSSKKLLLSDSGFYLCAWTPIQKLALYGYTFGSGTRLTVV.

The chain recombines TRBV10-3 with TRBJ1-1, with D hard to call. The CDR3 is 11 residues long. The germline V gene encodes CDR1 ENHRY and CDR2 SYGVKD. V was pared by 6 bases and J by 0 bases, with 2 bases between. The CDR3 reads CAIRVNTEAFF. In DNA, the CDR3 is TGTGCCATCAGGGTGAACACTGAAGCTTTCTTT.

The gene calls are TRBV30 and TRBJ1-5; 8 bases align to TRBD1. The germline V gene encodes CDR1 GTSNPN and CDR2 SVGIG (reference sequence). The CDR3 contains 13 residues. With V trimmed by 6 bases and J by 2 bases, 3 bases remained unmatched. CDR3 DNA: TGTGCCTGCTCGACAGGGGGCAATCAGCCCCAGCATTTT. Amino acids: CACSTGGNQPQHF. The complete variable domain, with remaining parts taken from reference TRBV30 and TRBJ1-5, reads SQTIHQWPATLVQPVGSPLSLECTVEGTSNPNLYWYRQAAGRGLQLLFYSVGIGQISSEVPQNLSASRPQDRQFILSSKKLLLSDSGFYLCACSTGGNQPQHFGDGTRLSIL.

CDR3 loop: CAWSIPFPQRDEQFF. For the CDR3, the DNA is TGTGCCTGGAGTATCCCTTTCCCCCAGCGGGATGAGCAGTTCTTC. The chain recombines TRBV30 with TRBJ2-1; possibly TRBD2 for D (6 bases). The CDR3 is 15 amino acids. V lost 2 bases and J lost 8, with 19 bases in between. Germline CDR1 GTSNPN, CDR2 SVGIG (reference sequence).

V is TRBV4-1 and J is TRBJ2-5, with D maybe TRBD1 (5 bases). This CDR3 contains 15 residues. From germline, CDR1 is MGHRA and CDR2 YSYEKL. Trimming left V 0 bases short and J 3 bases short, with 11 bases between. CDR3 DNA: TGCGCCAGCAGCCAAGATCAACGGACAAAAGAGACCCAGTACTTC. Its protein is CASSQDQRTKETQYF.

For the CDR3, the DNA is TGTGCCAGTAGTGAGGCCACGAACTATGGCTACACCTTC. Encoded protein: CASSEATNYGYTF. J is TRBJ1-2 and V is TRBV19; D unclear. Germline V gene data show CDR1 as LNHDA and CDR2 as SQIVND (reference sequence). The CDR3 is made up of 13 amino acids. V lost 5 bases, J lost 2 bases, and 9 bases lay in between. Complete variable domain (other parts from reference TRBV19 and TRBJ1-2): DGGITQSPKYLFRKEGQNVTLSCEQNLNHDAMYWYRQDPGQGLRLIYYSQIVNDFQKGDIAEGYSVSREKKESFPLTVTSAQKNPTAFYLCASSEATNYGYTFGSGTRLTVV.

V is TRBV5-1 and J is TRBJ2-1, with 8 bases identical to TRBD1. The V gene end was trimmed by 0 bases and the J gene end by 7 bases; junction bases not matched to a gene: 9. The CDR3 has 16 amino acids. Germline V CDR1 and CDR2: SGHRS, YFSETQ. CDR3 protein: CASSLAATGVGNEQFF. Written as DNA, the CDR3 is TGCGCCAGCAGCTTGGCCGCGACAGGGGTGGGGAATGAGCAGTTCTTC.

This chain connects TRBV21-1 to TRBJ2-1; the table assigns TRBD2, which was not confirmed against the DNA. TRBV21-1 is described as a pseudogene. The CDR3 is made up of 16 amino acids. In DNA, the CDR3 is TGTGCCAGCAGCAAGGACAAACTAGCGGGAGGGAATGAGCAGTTCTTC. Amino acid sequence: CASSKDKLAGGNEQFF.

This chain joins TRBV5-1 and TRBJ2-5; D unclear. The CDR3 totals 18 residues. Deletions cut 0 bases from V and 5 bases from J, with 23 bases between. The germline gives CDR1 SGHRS, CDR2 YFSETQ. The CDR3 DNA reads TGCGCCAGCAGCTTGGCGTCGGTGAGTTTTGAGTGGACGGAGACCCAGTACTTC. This codes for CASSLASVSFEWTETQYF.

A few counts support this clone. The chain couples TRBV27 to TRBJ1-2; D might be TRBD1 (6 bases). Trimming stripped 0 bases from V and 8 bases from J, with 19 bases between. Germline V gene lookup returns CDR1 MNHEY and CDR2 SMNVEV (reference sequence). The CDR3 covers 16 residues. The CDR3 reads CASSLSWGLQGGGYTF. The CDR3 DNA reads TGTGCCAGCAGTTTATCGTGGGGCTTACAGGGAGGGGGCTACACCTTC.

This rearrangement joins TRBV12-5 to TRBJ2-7, with 8 bases that match TRBD1. CDR1 is LGHNT, CDR2 FRNRAP, per germline. The CDR3 contains 15 residues. V gave up 3 bases and J gave up 6 bases; unmatched junction bases: 10. The CDR3 sequence: CASGFQTGDNREQYF. The CDR3 region has the DNA TGTGCTAGTGGTTTCCAGACAGGGGACAATCGCGAGCAGTACTTC.

V and J are TRBV25-1 and TRBJ1-1; 9 nucleotides align to TRBD1. The CDR3 totals 15 residues. The germline CDR1 and CDR2 sequences are MGHDK and SYGVNS. J lost 3 bases, V lost 2 bases, and 4 bases had no gene match. CDR3 coding DNA: TGTGCCAGCAGTGAACTCCGACAGGGGGACACTGAAGCTTTCTTT. This sequence encodes CASSELRQGDTEAFF.